This T cell receptor (beta chain) was obtained from a study of blood T cell repertoires in COVID-19. Across the whole study: Sites across the United States, Italy and Spain contributed samples from acute and convalescent COVID-19. PBMCs, B-cell-depleted T cells, or T cells were the source of the cDNA or gDNA that made up the material.

As processed by the authors: Amplification from reference gene primers served as the basis for estimated nucleated cell counts. The protocol was immunoSEQ multiplex PCR, while the TCRdb copy is restricted to in-frame clones and leaves out a portion. The V and J calls and the clone size are those of that table, but D and trimming were determined from the DNA. Of some 130,000 clones in the sample, approximately 90% were seen once. This TCR was sampled from a man over 45 with active or convalescent COVID-19. Sequencing was done on a sample of peripheral blood.

CDR3 DNA sequence: TGCGCCAGCAGTCGGGGTGCGGGATACAATGAGCAGTTCTTC. It encodes CASSRGAGYNEQFF. The V call is TRBV5-1, the J call TRBJ2-1; the D gene is possibly TRBD2 (6 bases). The germline gives CDR1 SGHRS, CDR2 YFSETQ. This CDR3 region has 14 residues. Trimming took off 5 bases at V and 4 bases at J, with 13 bases between the two ends.